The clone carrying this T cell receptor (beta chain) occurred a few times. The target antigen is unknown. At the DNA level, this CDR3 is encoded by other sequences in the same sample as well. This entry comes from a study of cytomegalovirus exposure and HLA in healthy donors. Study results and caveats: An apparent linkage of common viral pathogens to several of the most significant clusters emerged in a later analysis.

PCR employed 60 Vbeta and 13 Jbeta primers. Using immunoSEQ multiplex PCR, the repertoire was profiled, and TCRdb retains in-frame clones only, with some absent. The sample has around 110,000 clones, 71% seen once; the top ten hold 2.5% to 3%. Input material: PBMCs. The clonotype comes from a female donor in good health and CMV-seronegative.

The CDR3: CASSIAGGSTDTQYF. CDR3 nucleotides: TGTGCCAGTAGTATCGCAGGGGGCAGCACAGATACGCAGTATTTT. The J gene is TRBJ2-3, the V gene TRBV19; 8 nucleotides match TRBD1. CDR1 is LNHDA and CDR2 is SQIVND in the germline V gene (reference sequence). This CDR3 is 15 amino acids long. V shed 3 bases and J 0 bases; nucleotides not matched to a gene: 2.